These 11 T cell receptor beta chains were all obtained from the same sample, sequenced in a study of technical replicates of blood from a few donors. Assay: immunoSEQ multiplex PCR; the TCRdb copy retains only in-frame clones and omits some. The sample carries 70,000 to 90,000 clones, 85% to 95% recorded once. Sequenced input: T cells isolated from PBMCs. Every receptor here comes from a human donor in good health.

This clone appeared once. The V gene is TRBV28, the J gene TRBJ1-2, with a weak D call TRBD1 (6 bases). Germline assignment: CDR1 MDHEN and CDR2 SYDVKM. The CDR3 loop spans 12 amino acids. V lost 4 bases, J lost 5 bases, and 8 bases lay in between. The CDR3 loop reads CASSWTEYGYTF. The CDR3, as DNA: TGTGCCAGCAGTTGGACAGAGTATGGCTACACCTTC.

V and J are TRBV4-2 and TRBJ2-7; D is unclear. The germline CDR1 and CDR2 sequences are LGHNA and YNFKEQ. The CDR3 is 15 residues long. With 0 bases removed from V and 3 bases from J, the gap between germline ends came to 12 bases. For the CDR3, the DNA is TGTGCCAGCAGCCAAGATCAAAGCGCCCACTACGAGCAGTACTTC. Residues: CASSQDQSAHYEQYF.

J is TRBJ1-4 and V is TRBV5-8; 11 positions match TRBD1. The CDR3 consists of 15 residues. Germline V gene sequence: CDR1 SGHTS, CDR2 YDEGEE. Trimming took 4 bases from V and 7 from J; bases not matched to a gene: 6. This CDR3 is CASSRWTGGGEKLFF. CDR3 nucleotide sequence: TGTGCCAGCAGCAGATGGACAGGGGGCGGTGAAAAACTGTTTTTT.

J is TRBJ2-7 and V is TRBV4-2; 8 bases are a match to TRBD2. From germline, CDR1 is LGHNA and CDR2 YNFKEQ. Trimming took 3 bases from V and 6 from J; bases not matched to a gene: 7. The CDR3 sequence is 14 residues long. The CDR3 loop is CASSQVTSGAEQYF. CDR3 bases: TGTGCCAGCAGCCAGGTAACTAGCGGAGCCGAGCAGTACTTC.

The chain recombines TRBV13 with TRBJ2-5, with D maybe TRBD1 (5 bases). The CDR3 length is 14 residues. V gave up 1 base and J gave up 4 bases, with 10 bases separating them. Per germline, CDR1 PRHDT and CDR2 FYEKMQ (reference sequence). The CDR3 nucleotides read TGTGCCAGCAGCTTAGAAGGGGTAACAGAGACCCAGTACTTC. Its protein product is CASSLEGVTETQYF.

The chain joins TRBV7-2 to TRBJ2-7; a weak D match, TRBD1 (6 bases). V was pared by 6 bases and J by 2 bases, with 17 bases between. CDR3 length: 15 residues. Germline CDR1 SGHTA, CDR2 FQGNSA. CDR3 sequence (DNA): TGTGCCAGCAGTCCAACGTTGGGGGCGCCCTACGAGCAGTACTTC. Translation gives CASSPTLGAPYEQYF. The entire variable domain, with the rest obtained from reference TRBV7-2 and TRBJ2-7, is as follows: GAGVSQSPSNKVTEKGKDVELRCDPISGHTALYWYRQSLGQGLEFLIYFQGNSAPDKSGLPSDRFSAERTGGSVSTLTIQRTQQEDSAVYLCASSPTLGAPYEQYFGPGTRLTVT.

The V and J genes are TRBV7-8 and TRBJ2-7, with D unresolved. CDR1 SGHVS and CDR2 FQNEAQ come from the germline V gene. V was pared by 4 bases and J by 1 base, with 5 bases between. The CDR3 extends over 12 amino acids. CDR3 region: CASSSYSYEQYF. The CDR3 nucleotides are TGTGCCAGCAGCTCCTATTCCTACGAGCAGTACTTC.

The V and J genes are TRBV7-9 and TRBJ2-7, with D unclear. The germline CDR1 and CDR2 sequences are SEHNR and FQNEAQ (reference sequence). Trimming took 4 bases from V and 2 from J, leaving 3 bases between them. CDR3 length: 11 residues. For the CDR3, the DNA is TGTGCCAGCAGCTCCACCTACGAGCAGTACTTC. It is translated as CASSSTYEQYF.

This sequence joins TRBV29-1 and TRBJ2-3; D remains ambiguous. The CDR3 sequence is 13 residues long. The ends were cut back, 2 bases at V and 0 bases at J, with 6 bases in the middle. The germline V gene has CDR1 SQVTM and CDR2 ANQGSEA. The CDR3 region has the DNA TGCAGCGTTGAAACTCGTAGCACAGATACGCAGTATTTT. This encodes CSVETRSTDTQYF.

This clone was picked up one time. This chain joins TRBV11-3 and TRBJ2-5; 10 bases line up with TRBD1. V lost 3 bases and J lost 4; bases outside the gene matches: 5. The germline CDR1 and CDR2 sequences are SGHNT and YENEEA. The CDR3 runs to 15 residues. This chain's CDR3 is CASSLGTGERETQYF. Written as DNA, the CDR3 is TGTGCCAGCAGCTTGGGGACAGGGGAACGAGAGACCCAGTACTTC.

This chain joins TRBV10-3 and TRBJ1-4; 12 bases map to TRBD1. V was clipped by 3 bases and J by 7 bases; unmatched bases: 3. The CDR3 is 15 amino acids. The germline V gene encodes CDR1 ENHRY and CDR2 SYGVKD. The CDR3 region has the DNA TGTGCCATCAGTGATGGGACAGGGGGCACTGAAAAACTGTTTTTT. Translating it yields CAISDGTGGTEKLFF.